What follows are 12 T cell receptor beta chains derived from one specimen sequenced in a study of T cell changes during pregnancy in multiple sclerosis. Measured with immunoSEQ multiplex PCR; TCRdb has only the in-frame clones, and not every one. The table includes roughly 39,000 clones, approximately 92% detected once. The sample consisted of CD8+ T cells from peripheral blood mononuclear cells, taken after pregnancy. The receptors originated from a female donor with multiple sclerosis, enrolled in a pregnancy study.

The chain couples TRBV29-1 to TRBJ1-2; 9 positions match TRBD1. V shed 4 bases, J shed 6 bases, and the junction held 9 bases outside the gene matches. Germline assignment: CDR1 SQVTM and CDR2 ANQGSEA. CDR3 length: 14 amino acids. Here the CDR3 reads CSVVGDRAFDGYTF. The CDR3 region has the DNA TGCAGCGTTGTTGGGGACAGGGCCTTCGATGGCTACACCTTC.

The table lists this clone with a count of one. The rearrangement uses TRBV14 and TRBJ1-2; 9 bases are shared with TRBD1. This CDR3 has 17 residues. CDR1 SGHDN and CDR2 FVKESK come from the germline V gene. J gave up 3 bases and V 4 bases, and 12 bases lay outside the gene matches. The CDR3 bases are TGTGCCAGCAGCCCCTTTAAACAGGGGGCGCAGGACTATGGCTACACCTTC. Encoded protein: CASSPFKQGAQDYGYTF.

Written as DNA, the CDR3 is TGTGCCAGCAGCACGATGGACGGGGAGCACTACGAGCAGTACTTC. Its translation is CASSTMDGEHYEQYF. The rearrangement links TRBV5-4 to TRBJ2-7; D might be TRBD2 (5 bases). This CDR3 region has 15 residues. Trimming stripped 4 bases from V and 3 bases from J, with 17 bases between. The germline CDR1 and CDR2 sequences are SGHNT and YYREEE (reference sequence).

The chain links TRBV11-2 to TRBJ2-5; 12 bases line up with TRBD2. CDR1 and CDR2 from the germline V gene are SGHAT and FQNNGV. Trimming removed 4 bases from V and 5 bases from J; junction bases left unmatched: 8. CDR3 size: 16 residues. The CDR3 DNA reads TGTGCCAGCAGCTCACGGACTAGCGGGGATGGGGAGACCCAGTACTTC. Amino acid sequence: CASSSRTSGDGETQYF. Based on the CDR3 plus reference TRBV11-2 and TRBJ2-5, the full variable domain is EAGVAQSPRYKIIEKRQSVAFWCNPISGHATLYWYQQILGQGPKLLIQFQNNGVVDDSQLPKDRFSAERLKGVDSTLKIQPAKLEDSAVYLCASSSRTSGDGETQYFGPGTRLLVL.

The chain uses TRBV7-3 and TRBJ2-3; D might be TRBD1 (5 bases). Germline CDR1 is SGHTA and CDR2 is FQGTGA. The CDR3 covers 14 residues. V lost 5 bases to trimming and J lost 6 bases, with 15 bases between them. The CDR3 loop is CASSPNPRVDTQYF. The DNA for the CDR3 is TGTGCCAGCAGCCCCAACCCCAGGGTCGATACGCAGTATTTT.

This clone was detected only a few times. The V and J genes are TRBV6-5 and TRBJ1-5; the D is unclear. CDR3 size: 14 residues. CDR1 is MNHEY, CDR2 SVGAGI, per germline. V lost 0 bases to trimming and J lost 0 bases, with 3 bases between them. CDR3 nucleotides: TGTGCCAGCAGTTACTCCAATAGCAATCAGCCCCAGCATTTT. This encodes CASSYSNSNQPQHF.

The V call is TRBV6-4, the J call TRBJ2-1, with TRBD2 matching 9 bases. The CDR3 contains 14 residues. Looked up from germline, CDR1 is MRHNA and CDR2 is SNTAGT. After removal of 4 bases from V and 7 bases from J, the junction contained 5 bases not matched to a gene. The CDR3 is CASSAETSGNEQFF. DNA for the CDR3: TGTGCCAGCAGTGCGGAGACTAGCGGTAATGAGCAGTTCTTC.

J is TRBJ2-7 and V is TRBV11-2; 7 bases are shared with TRBD1. V was pared by 3 bases and J by 2 bases, with 4 bases of the junction left unmatched. The CDR3 consists of 14 residues. The V gene's germline CDR1 is SGHAT and CDR2 FQNNGV. The CDR3 nucleotides are TGTGCCAGCAGCTTGACAGGGACAGCCTACGAGCAGTACTTC. Encoded protein: CASSLTGTAYEQYF.

CDR3 in DNA: TGTGCCAGCGGAGAGGCTCTGACGGACACTGAAGCTTTCTTT. Protein product: CASGEALTDTEAFF. This chain links TRBV9 with TRBJ1-1; D not resolved. Germline V gene data show CDR1 as SGDLS and CDR2 as YYNGEE. The CDR3 is 14 residues long. V was cut by 7 bases and J by 3 bases, with 16 bases left in between.

This chain links TRBV30 with TRBJ2-7, with 11 bases matching TRBD2. CDR1 and CDR2 (germline): GTSNPN, SVGIG (reference sequence). J was trimmed by 2 bases and V by 1 base; bases with no gene match: 1. The CDR3 length is 14 residues. In nucleotides, the CDR3 is TGTGCCTGGAGTGAACTAGCGGGGGCCTACGAGCAGTACTTC. The encoded protein is CAWSELAGAYEQYF.

The rearrangement joins TRBV27 to TRBJ1-1; D possibly corresponds to TRBD1 (5 bases). Germline CDR1 and CDR2: MNHEY and SMNVEV (reference sequence). Trimming stripped 2 bases from V and 3 bases from J, with 13 bases between. CDR3 length equals 15 residues. The CDR3 coding sequence is TGTGCCAGCAGTTTAGTGGGGGGGATGGACACTGAAGCTTTCTTT. Its protein product is CASSLVGGMDTEAFF.

This chain connects TRBV7-2 to TRBJ2-3, with D unclear. The CDR3 contains 15 residues. Germline V gene lookup returns CDR1 SGHTA and CDR2 FQGNSA. Trimming removed 1 base from V and 5 bases from J, with 13 bases in between. CDR3 region: CASSLGDTDGDTQYF. The CDR3 nucleotides read TGTGCCAGCAGCTTAGGAGACACGGATGGAGATACGCAGTATTTT.